A single sample is the source of the 10 T cell receptor beta chains below, sequenced in a study of control samples from healthy donors and cancer patients. TCRdb keeps only in-frame clones here, not all; method: immunoSEQ multiplex PCR. This table has approximately 58,000 clones, more than 75% appearing once. What was sequenced was PBMCs. Receptors were obtained from a woman aged 55-70 years with lung cancer.

The rearrangement joins TRBV11-2 to TRBJ1-2, with TRBD1 matching over 7 bases. This CDR3 is built from 13 residues. CDR1 is SGHAT, CDR2 FQNNGV, per germline. J gave up 11 bases and V 3 bases, and 9 bases lay outside the gene matches. The CDR3 loop is CASSFTDRPGYTF. In nucleotides, the CDR3 is TGTGCCAGCAGCTTTACGGACAGGCCTGGTTACACCTTC.

The chain is built from TRBV10-3 and TRBJ2-1; the D gene is possibly TRBD2 (6 bases). The germline V gene has CDR1 ENHRY and CDR2 SYGVKD. Deletions cut 5 bases from V and 7 bases from J, with 9 bases between. This CDR3 has 12 amino acids. The CDR3 loop reads CAISPLANEQFF. The CDR3 nucleotides read TGTGCCATCAGTCCCCTAGCGAATGAGCAGTTCTTC.

CDR3 amino acids: CASSLGPRSYTGELFF. The CDR3 nucleotides are TGTGCCAGCAGCTTAGGTCCGCGGTCGTACACCGGGGAGCTGTTTTTT. The V and J genes are TRBV11-2 and TRBJ2-2; the D is unclear. This CDR3 is built from 16 residues. Trimming removed 1 base from V and 3 bases from J, with 12 bases in between. CDR1 is SGHAT, CDR2 FQNNGV, per germline.

The chain has TRBV2 and TRBJ1-6, with 11 bases identical to TRBD1. The length of the CDR3 is 15 residues. Unmatched junction bases numbered 1, after V lost 2 bases and J lost 7 bases. Germline assignment: CDR1 SNHLY and CDR2 FYNNEI. The CDR3 DNA sequence: TGTGCCAGCAGTGAACGGACAGGGGGCAATTCACCCCTCCACTTT. Its translation is CASSERTGGNSPLHF.

This rearrangement joins TRBV11-2 to TRBJ2-2, with 7 nucleotides matching TRBD1. This CDR3 has 16 residues. From germline, CDR1 is SGHAT and CDR2 FQNNGV. Losses at the gene ends were 3 bases for V and 4 bases for J; bases not matched to a gene: 8. Written as DNA, the CDR3 is TGTGCCAGCAGCTTGAGTGCCGGGACAGTCACCGGGGAGCTGTTTTTT. Protein sequence: CASSLSAGTVTGELFF.

The chain links TRBV28 to TRBJ1-2; D is ambiguous. CDR3 length equals 13 residues. Germline loops: CDR1 MDHEN, CDR2 SYDVKM. Between the trimmed V and J ends, which lost 2 bases and 7 bases, there was a span of 11 bases. The CDR3 nucleotides are TGTGCCAGCAGTTTAAGTCGTGGGGTTGGCTACACCTTC. Its protein is CASSLSRGVGYTF.

This chain links TRBV12-1 with TRBJ2-5; the table's D call TRBD2 went unverified against the DNA. TRBV12-1 counts as a pseudogene. This CDR3 contains 12 residues. The CDR3 here is CASSFAEETQYF. CDR3 DNA: TGTGCCAGCAGCTTTGCGGAGGAGACCCAGTACTTC.

This chain links TRBV7-9 with TRBJ2-5; D is uncertain. CDR1 and CDR2 (germline): SEHNR, FQNEAQ (reference sequence). The CDR3 sequence is 15 residues long. V was pared by 2 bases and J by 1 base, with 11 bases between. The CDR3, as DNA: TGTGCCAGCAGCTTAACGGGCGGAATCCAAGAGACCCAGTACTTC. Its protein product is CASSLTGGIQETQYF.

V and J are TRBV7-3 and TRBJ2-5; no definite D call. With 1 base removed from V and 1 base from J, the gap between germline ends came to 4 bases. There are 13 residues in the CDR3. Germline V gene lookup returns CDR1 SGHTA and CDR2 FQGTGA. The DNA of the CDR3 is TGTGCCAGCAGCTTAAGGGCCCAAGAGACCCAGTACTTC. This codes for CASSLRAQETQYF.

This clone was observed a handful of times. The chain carries TRBV6-2 or TRBV6-3 and TRBJ1-1; TRBD1 matches 9 bases. CDR3 length: 15 residues. Trimming removed 4 bases from V and 1 base from J; junction bases left unmatched: 4. Per germline, CDR1 MNHEY and CDR2 SVGEGT. This CDR3 is CASSWGTGTNTEAFF. The CDR3 DNA reads TGTGCCAGCAGTTGGGGGACAGGGACGAACACTGAAGCTTTCTTT.